Below, 21 T cell receptor beta chains from the same sample are listed, as sequenced in a study of T cell repertoires in cytomegalovirus infection. Each CDR3 protein gets one entry after TCRdb re-called the reads with MiXCR. The table includes some 180,000 distinct CDR3 sequences, approximately 18% detected once. Sequencing used CD8+ T cells from PBMCs. Source of these receptors: a human donor in good health (CMV status not recorded). Some clones in this sample may be carry-over from other donors' samples.

CDR3 sequence (DNA): TGTGCCAGCAGTTACTCGGGCAGGGGGCGCGGGGAGCTGTTTTTT. The encoded protein is CASSYSGRGRGELFF. The rearrangement uses TRBV6-2 or TRBV6-3 and TRBJ2-2; 8 bases align to TRBD1. V trimming: 0 bases; J trimming: 7 bases; junction bases outside the gene matches: 4. The CDR3 is 15 residues long. Germline CDR1 MNHEY, CDR2 SVGEGT.

The rearrangement joins TRBV6-2 or TRBV6-3 to TRBJ1-1; TRBD1 aligns across 9 bases. The germline V gene encodes CDR1 MNHEY and CDR2 SVGEGT. This CDR3 is 14 amino acids long. J was trimmed by 5 bases and V by 5 bases; bases with no gene match: 6. Here the CDR3 reads CASSEDRGWTEAFF. CDR3 sequence (DNA): TGTGCCAGCAGTGAGGACAGGGGATGGACTGAAGCTTTCTTT.

The chain has TRBV20-1 and TRBJ2-1; TRBD2 matches 8 bases. This CDR3 has 17 amino acids. Looked up from germline, CDR1 is DFQATT and CDR2 is SNEGSKA (reference sequence). Trimming at V came to 0 bases and at J to 9 bases, leaving 16 bases not matched to a gene. The CDR3 nucleotides are TGCAGTGCTAGAGATGAAGCGGGATTAGCGGGGTTGGGTGAGCAGTTCTTC. Protein product: CSARDEAGLAGLGEQFF.

The rearrangement joins TRBV7-9 to TRBJ2-7, with no clear D. Germline lookup yields CDR1 SEHNR and CDR2 FQNEAQ (reference sequence). The length of the CDR3 is 14 residues. Trimming stripped 1 base from V and 2 bases from J, with 9 bases between. In nucleotides, the CDR3 is TGTGCCAGCAGCTTAGAGACTGAAACCTACGAGCAGTACTTC. This encodes CASSLETETYEQYF. Based on the CDR3 plus reference TRBV7-9 and TRBJ2-7, the full variable domain is DTGVSQNPRHKITKRGQNVTFRCDPISEHNRLYWYRQTLGQGPEFLTYFQNEAQLEKSRLLSDRFSAERPKGSFSTLEIQRTEQGDSAMYLCASSLETETYEQYFGPGTRLTVT.

This chain joins TRBV6-5 and TRBJ2-1; maybe TRBD2 (6 bases). Between the trimmed V and J ends, which lost 8 bases and 7 bases, there was a span of 18 bases. This CDR3 spans 14 amino acids. The germline CDR1 and CDR2 sequences are MNHEY and SVGAGI. The CDR3 region is CASGPGGSANEQFF. CDR3 DNA: TGTGCCAGCGGGCCCGGGGGTTCTGCGAATGAGCAGTTCTTC.

The chain joins TRBV7-3 to TRBJ2-5; TRBD2 matches 7 bases. Germline lookup yields CDR1 SGHTA and CDR2 FQGTGA. Losses at the gene ends were 4 bases for V and 7 bases for J; bases not matched to a gene: 12. The CDR3 loop spans 15 amino acids. The CDR3 spells CASSWAGDDLGTQYF. CDR3 bases: TGTGCCAGCAGCTGGGCGGGGGACGACTTGGGGACCCAGTACTTC. Combining the CDR3 with reference TRBV7-3 and TRBJ2-5 gives the whole variable domain GAGVSQTPSNKVTEKGKYVELRCDPISGHTALYWYRQSLGQGPEFLIYFQGTGAADDSGLPNDRFFAVRPEGSVSTLKIQRTERGDSAVYLCASSWAGDDLGTQYFGPGTRLLVL.

The chain joins TRBV7-2 to TRBJ2-7; 9 bases fit TRBD2. J gave up 5 bases and V 5 bases, and 13 bases lay outside the gene matches. Per germline, CDR1 SGHTA and CDR2 FQGNSA. CDR3 length equals 16 residues. The CDR3 DNA is TGTGCCAGCAGCCTAGGGACTAGCAGGGGGAGGAACGAGCAGTACTTC. It codes for CASSLGTSRGRNEQYF.

The chain has TRBV14 and TRBJ2-1; D is ambiguous. Germline-derived CDR1 and CDR2 are SGHDN and FVKESK. The length of the CDR3 is 11 residues. V lost 2 bases and J 6 bases, leaving 2 bases between the germline ends. The CDR3 DNA is TGTGCCAGCAGCCAAAGCAATGAGCAGTTCTTC. As protein: CASSQSNEQFF.

This sequence joins TRBV7-9 and TRBJ2-7; 13 bases agree with TRBD2. Trimming at V came to 2 bases and at J to 6 bases, leaving 7 bases not matched to a gene. The CDR3 is made up of 16 amino acids. Germline V gene sequence: CDR1 SEHNR, CDR2 FQNEAQ (reference sequence). CDR3 DNA sequence: TGTGCCAGCAGCTTACCGACTAGCGGGGGGAGGTTCGAGCAGTACTTC. It is translated as CASSLPTSGGRFEQYF.

CDR3 nucleotide sequence: TGTGCCAGCAGCCCCTCCGGACTGTCGACGAACCTGGACGAGCAGTACTTC. Protein: CASSPSGLSTNLDEQYF. The gene calls are TRBV7-9 and TRBJ2-7, with D maybe TRBD2 (5 bases). Trimming removed 5 bases at V and 5 bases at J, with 25 bases between. Germline values: CDR1 SEHNR, CDR2 FQNEAQ (reference sequence). The CDR3 spans 17 residues.

This clonotype has more than one count but fewer than ten. The V gene is TRBV7-2, the J gene TRBJ1-5; 8 positions agree with TRBD1. V was pared by 5 bases and J by 5 bases, with 14 bases of the junction left unmatched. In germline, CDR1 is SGHTA, CDR2 FQGNSA. CDR3 length: 17 amino acids. The CDR3 region is CASSLDRGPIIDQPQHF. In DNA form, the CDR3 reads TGTGCCAGCAGCCTCGACAGGGGACCTATTATCGATCAGCCCCAGCATTTT. Based on the CDR3 plus reference TRBV7-2 and TRBJ1-5, the full variable domain is GAGVSQSPSNKVTEKGKDVELRCDPISGHTALYWYRQSLGQGLEFLIYFQGNSAPDKSGLPSDRFSAERTGGSVSTLTIQRTQQEDSAVYLCASSLDRGPIIDQPQHFGDGTRLSIL.

This clonotype was recorded a few times. The V call is TRBV12-3 or TRBV12-4, the J call TRBJ1-1; D not resolved. Trimming took 6 bases from V and 4 from J, leaving 15 bases between them. This CDR3 contains 14 residues. The CDR3 region has the DNA TGTGCCAGCAGCTCCGGCCCAGGATTCACTGAAGCTTTCTTT. As protein: CASSSGPGFTEAFF.

There are a few counts of this clonotype. The chain links TRBV7-6 to TRBJ2-3; D uncertain. The CDR3 has 13 residues. Trimming stripped 1 base from V and 6 bases from J, with 8 bases between. The germline V gene encodes CDR1 SGHVS and CDR2 FNYEAQ. CDR3 nucleotides: TGTGCCAGCAGCTTAGAAGGGCGCGATACGCAGTATTTT. Amino acid sequence: CASSLEGRDTQYF.

This clonotype was seen a handful of times. In nucleotides, the CDR3 is TGTGCCATCAGTGAGGACAGCTACGAGCAGTACTTC. It encodes CAISEDSYEQYF. The chain carries TRBV10-3 and TRBJ2-7, with a tentative D call TRBD1 (5 bases). Trimming pared 2 bases from V and 3 bases from J, leaving 5 bases between. The CDR3 contains 12 residues. Germline lookup yields CDR1 ENHRY and CDR2 SYGVKD.

V gene TRBV20-1 combines with J gene TRBJ1-1; D uncertain. The CDR3 runs to 14 residues. The V gene's germline CDR1 is DFQATT and CDR2 SNEGSKA (reference sequence). V was trimmed by 3 bases and J by 4 bases, leaving 15 bases between them. The CDR3 sequence: CSARSSHESTEAFF. The CDR3 bases are TGCAGTGCTAGGTCCAGTCATGAATCCACTGAAGCTTTCTTT.

The chain uses TRBV11-2 and TRBJ2-7, with a possible D match to TRBD2 (6 bases). The V end was cut by 0 bases, the J end by 4 bases, with 13 bases between. Looked up from germline, CDR1 is SGHAT and CDR2 is FQNNGV. The length of the CDR3 is 15 residues. The CDR3 nucleotides read TGTGCCAGCAGCTTAGATGGGGGGAGCGGATACGAGCAGTACTTC. Its translation: CASSLDGGSGYEQYF.

This chain connects TRBV7-2 to TRBJ2-3; D is tentatively TRBD1 or TRBD2 (5 bases each). Germline values: CDR1 SGHTA, CDR2 FQGNSA. V lost 6 bases and J 0 bases, leaving 25 bases between the germline ends. The CDR3 covers 19 residues. The CDR3 nucleotides read TGTGCCAGCAGTCCCGGGACCTCTCTAGGGAGATTTAGCACAGATACGCAGTATTTT. It translates to CASSPGTSLGRFSTDTQYF.

This clonotype turned up a few times. The CDR3 DNA reads TGTGCCAGCAGCTTAGGGGGCTGGACTGAAGCTTTCTTT. Translated: CASSLGGWTEAFF. V usage is TRBV7-2 and J usage is TRBJ1-1, with TRBD1 as a possible D gene (5 bases). V was trimmed by 1 base and J by 5 bases, leaving 8 bases between them. The CDR3 covers 13 residues. The germline gives CDR1 SGHTA, CDR2 FQGNSA.

Only a few counts were recorded for this clonotype. The chain carries TRBV11-2 and TRBJ1-1, with TRBD1 matching over 7 bases. There are 15 residues in the CDR3. Trimming at V came to 5 bases and at J to 5 bases, leaving 11 bases not matched to a gene. Germline V CDR1 and CDR2: SGHAT, FQNNGV. The CDR3, as DNA: TGTGCCAGCAGCCCTCGGCAGCAGGGGGGTACTGAAGCTTTCTTT. Translated: CASSPRQQGGTEAFF.

This clonotype was counted only a few times. This chain joins TRBV4-3 and TRBJ2-1; a possible D gene is TRBD2 (6 bases). CDR1 LGHNA and CDR2 YSLEER come from the germline V gene. V lost 2 bases to trimming and J lost 2 bases, with 16 bases between them. The CDR3 extends over 17 amino acids. The CDR3 DNA follows: TGCGCCAGCAGCCAATATACTGGGACTGGACCCTACAATGAGCAGTTCTTC. Amino acids: CASSQYTGTGPYNEQFF.

This clonotype has more than one count but fewer than ten. This chain connects TRBV14 to TRBJ2-6; unclear D gene. The CDR3 is 16 residues long. The V end lost 1 base, the J end lost 0 bases, and 7 bases lay between the germline ends. From germline, CDR1 is SGHDN and CDR2 FVKESK. CDR3 bases: TGTGCCAGCAGCCAAGCACACTTCTCTGGGGCCAACGTCCTGACTTTC. Encoded protein: CASSQAHFSGANVLTF.